Each of the 25 T cell receptor beta chains below was sequenced from the same sample in a study of cytotoxic CD8 clonotypes in ibrutinib-treated CLL. TCRdb's copy holds only in-frame clones and misses some; the assay was immunoSEQ multiplex PCR. The table has about 130,000 clones, roughly three quarters seen once. Sequencing was performed on PBMCs, taken after 12 months of ibrutinib treatment. The origin of the receptors is a human donor with chronic lymphocytic leukemia.

This chain connects TRBV6-5 to TRBJ2-2, with D unclear. V lost 5 bases, J lost 0 bases, and 7 bases lay in between. This CDR3 spans 14 amino acids. Germline V CDR1 and CDR2: MNHEY, SVGAGI. CDR3 residues: CASSPGPNTGELFF. The DNA for the CDR3 is TGTGCCAGCAGTCCCGGGCCGAACACCGGGGAGCTGTTTTTT.

This chain joins TRBV14 and TRBJ1-1; 7 nucleotides match TRBD1. CDR3 size: 17 residues. J was trimmed by 6 bases and V by 1 base; bases with no gene match: 14. Germline CDR1 is SGHDN and CDR2 is FVKESK. The DNA of the CDR3 is TGTGCCAGCAGCCAAGGAGGATGGGAGGGGGCATTCGCTGAAGCTTTCTTT. Its protein product is CASSQGGWEGAFAEAFF. The variable domain in full, with the rest retrieved from reference TRBV14 and TRBJ1-1, is EAGVTQFPSHSVIEKGQTVTLRCDPISGHDNLYWYRRVMGKEIKFLLHFVKESKQDESGMPNNRFLAERTGGTYSTLKVQPAELEDSGVYFCASSQGGWEGAFAEAFFGQGTRLTVV.

The chain recombines TRBV19 with TRBJ2-1, with 11 nucleotides matching TRBD2. The CDR3 length is 16 residues. Germline loops: CDR1 LNHDA, CDR2 SQIVND (reference sequence). V gave up 7 bases and J gave up 7 bases; unmatched junction bases: 12. CDR3 sequence (DNA): TGTGCCAGTATGGGTGTTGGACTAGCGGGTCAGAATGAGCAGTTCTTC. Encoded protein: CASMGVGLAGQNEQFF.

This clone was seen once. The rearrangement joins TRBV7-2 to TRBJ1-5; the match to TRBD1 covers 10 bases. CDR3 length equals 16 residues. The junction had 5 bases not matched to a gene; V was cut back by 5 bases and J by 1 base. Germline V gives CDR1 SGHTA, CDR2 FQGNSA. Here the CDR3 reads CASSLGQGRSNQPQHF. For the CDR3, the DNA is TGTGCCAGCAGCCTGGGACAGGGGAGAAGCAATCAGCCCCAGCATTTT.

The chain combines TRBV9 with TRBJ1-3; D uncertain. Germline CDR1 SGDLS, CDR2 YYNGEE. V lost 2 bases and J 4 bases, leaving 10 bases between the germline ends. The CDR3 runs to 14 residues. The chain's CDR3 is CASSVMGPGNTIYF. The CDR3 DNA reads TGTGCCAGCAGCGTTATGGGCCCCGGAAACACCATATATTTT.

The chain carries TRBV9 and TRBJ2-1; 8 nucleotides agree with TRBD2. The germline V gene has CDR1 SGDLS and CDR2 YYNGEE. The CDR3 contains 14 residues. Germline trimming cut 3 bases from V and 5 bases from J; bases unmatched to any gene: 4. CDR3 nucleotides: TGTGCCAGCAGCGGGACTAGCAAGAACAATGAGCAGTTCTTC. This sequence encodes CASSGTSKNNEQFF. Based on the CDR3 plus reference TRBV9 and TRBJ2-1, the full variable domain is DSGVTQTPKHLITATGQRVTLRCSPRSGDLSVYWYQQSLDQGLQFLIQYYNGEERAKGNILERFSAQQFPDLHSELNLSSLELGDSALYFCASSGTSKNNEQFFGPGTRLTVL.

V gene TRBV30 combines with J gene TRBJ2-7, with 7 bases fitting TRBD1. Germline V gene lookup returns CDR1 GTSNPN and CDR2 SVGIG (reference sequence). CDR3 size: 13 residues. J was trimmed by 7 bases and V by 3 bases; bases with no gene match: 9. The CDR3 is CAWSAHQGDEQYF. DNA of the CDR3: TGTGCCTGGAGCGCCCACCAGGGGGATGAGCAGTACTTC.

This chain joins TRBV10-3 and TRBJ2-3, with D possibly TRBD2 on 5 matching bases. V was pared by 3 bases and J by 2 bases, with 18 bases between. Germline CDR1 ENHRY, CDR2 SYGVKD. The CDR3 is made up of 17 amino acids. The CDR3 DNA sequence: TGTGCCATCAGTGATCAGAGGGAAAGCGAATACACAGATACGCAGTATTTT. Translated: CAISDQRESEYTDTQYF.

The chain has TRBV7-2 and TRBJ1-1; TRBD1 might be the D (6 bases). CDR1 is SGHTA and CDR2 is FQGNSA in the germline V gene. V lost 5 bases and J lost 6, with 13 bases in between. The CDR3 totals 13 residues. CDR3 sequence (DNA): TGTGCCAGCAGCCGCAGGGGTGAGTCTGAAGCTTTCTTT. Translation gives CASSRRGESEAFF.

This clone was seen a single time. V gene TRBV11-3 combines with J gene TRBJ2-3; 13 bases are a match to TRBD2. With V trimmed by 1 base and J by 7 bases, 5 bases remained unmatched. Germline V gene data show CDR1 as SGHNT and CDR2 as YENEEA. The CDR3 has 16 amino acids. The CDR3 DNA reads as TGTGCCAGCAGCTTAGGGCCGGGACTAGCGGGGCATACGCAGTATTTT. Its protein is CASSLGPGLAGHTQYF. The complete variable domain, with remaining parts taken from reference TRBV11-3 and TRBJ2-3, reads EAGVVQSPRYKIIEKKQPVAFWCNPISGHNTLYWYLQNLGQGPELLIRYENEEAVDDSQLPKDRFSAERLKGVDSTLKIQPAELGDSAVYLCASSLGPGLAGHTQYFGPGTRLTVL.

The CDR3 sequence is CASSLSVTINTGELFF. The CDR3 nucleotides are TGTGCCAGCAGCTTGTCTGTGACGATAAACACCGGGGAGCTGTTTTTT. The chain joins TRBV5-6 to TRBJ2-2; D gene unclear. This CDR3 has 16 amino acids. The germline V gene encodes CDR1 SGHDT and CDR2 YYEEEE. Trimming took off 1 base at V and 2 bases at J, with 12 bases between the two ends.

The rearrangement joins TRBV30 to TRBJ2-5; TRBD1 agrees at 7 bases. TRBJ2-7 matches the DNA end more closely, so the J call is doubtful. The CDR3 spans 11 residues. Germline CDR1 and CDR2: GTSNPN and SVGIG (reference sequence). This chain's CDR3 is CAWTGGYEQYF. DNA for the CDR3: TGTGCCTGGACAGGGGGCTACGAGCAGTACTTC.

This clone was seen a few times. The rearrangement links TRBV7-8 to TRBJ2-5, with 11 bases lining up with TRBD1. Germline lookup yields CDR1 SGHVS and CDR2 FQNEAQ. V lost 6 bases to trimming and J lost 4 bases; unmatched junction nucleotides: 10. This CDR3 spans 16 amino acids. The CDR3 loop is CASRSRDRGSGETQYF. CDR3 in DNA: TGTGCCAGCAGAAGCCGGGACAGGGGGTCTGGAGAGACCCAGTACTTC. Based on the CDR3 plus reference TRBV7-8 and TRBJ2-5, the full variable domain is GAGVSQSPRYKVAKRGQDVALRCDPISGHVSLFWYQQALGQGPEFLTYFQNEAQLDKSGLPSDRFFAERPEGSVSTLKIQRTQQEDSAVYLCASRSRDRGSGETQYFGPGTRLLVL.

This chain connects TRBV19 to TRBJ2-5; 7 bases map to TRBD2. Looked up from germline, CDR1 is LNHDA and CDR2 is SQIVND (reference sequence). V lost 5 bases and J lost 5; bases outside the gene matches: 5. The length of the CDR3 is 13 residues. The CDR3 spells CASSSREVETQYF. For the CDR3, the DNA is TGTGCCAGTAGTTCACGGGAGGTGGAGACCCAGTACTTC.

This chain links TRBV5-4 with TRBJ2-7; 8 bases are shared with TRBD2. This CDR3 has 14 residues. The V gene's germline CDR1 is SGHNT and CDR2 YYREEE (reference sequence). V lost 4 bases to trimming and J lost 5 bases; unmatched junction nucleotides: 8. CDR3 coding DNA: TGTGCCAGCAGCGGTGGACTAGCAGTCCACGAGCAGTACTTC. Protein: CASSGGLAVHEQYF.

The V call is TRBV7-2, the J call TRBJ2-7; D ambiguous. This CDR3 comprises 15 residues. V was cut by 5 bases and J by 4 bases, with 18 bases left in between. Germline CDR1 is SGHTA and CDR2 is FQGNSA. The CDR3 protein is CASSPAGNNLYEQYF. In DNA, the CDR3 is TGTGCCAGCAGCCCAGCAGGAAACAACCTGTACGAGCAGTACTTC.

The genes are TRBV7-2 and TRBJ2-7; TRBD1 or TRBD2 may be the D gene (5 bases each). Looked up from germline, CDR1 is SGHTA and CDR2 is FQGNSA. This CDR3 is built from 17 residues. Trimming pared 1 base from V and 0 bases from J, leaving 16 bases between. The CDR3 is CASSLVGGGGFSYEQYF. CDR3 DNA: TGTGCCAGCAGCTTAGTCGGCGGTGGGGGATTCTCCTACGAGCAGTACTTC. The entire variable domain, with the rest obtained from reference TRBV7-2 and TRBJ2-7, is as follows: GAGVSQSPSNKVTEKGKDVELRCDPISGHTALYWYRQSLGQGLEFLIYFQGNSAPDKSGLPSDRFSAERTGGSVSTLTIQRTQQEDSAVYLCASSLVGGGGFSYEQYFGPGTRLTVT.

The chain uses TRBV7-8 and TRBJ1-3; 7 bases match TRBD1. After removal of 5 bases from V and 1 base from J, the junction contained 8 bases not matched to a gene. The CDR3 consists of 16 residues. Germline V gives CDR1 SGHVS, CDR2 FQNEAQ. DNA of the CDR3: TGTGCCAGCAGCGGCAAGACAGGGACGTCTGGAAACACCATATATTTT. It translates to CASSGKTGTSGNTIYF.

This clone was seen only a few times. V is TRBV7-9 and J is TRBJ1-2; D is unclear. Germline V gene sequence: CDR1 SEHNR, CDR2 FQNEAQ (reference sequence). Trimming stripped 2 bases from V and 11 bases from J, with 12 bases between. The CDR3 contains 12 residues. CDR3 sequence: CASSLIVRPYTF. In DNA form, the CDR3 reads TGTGCCAGCAGCTTAATTGTTCGTCCGTACACCTTC.

The chain combines TRBV28 with TRBJ2-1; no definite D call. Trimming pared 2 bases from V and 0 bases from J, leaving 5 bases between. The CDR3 consists of 14 residues. Germline V CDR1 and CDR2: MDHEN, SYDVKM. The CDR3 loop is CASSLPSSYNEQFF. The CDR3 DNA reads TGTGCCAGCAGTTTACCAAGCTCCTACAATGAGCAGTTCTTC.

The V gene is TRBV7-9, the J gene TRBJ2-7; D ambiguous. V was shortened by 0 bases and J by 2 bases, with 2 bases between the two germline ends. Germline lookup yields CDR1 SEHNR and CDR2 FQNEAQ (reference sequence). The CDR3 totals 12 residues. CDR3 residues: CASSLATYEQYF. In DNA form, the CDR3 reads TGTGCCAGCAGCTTAGCTACCTACGAGCAGTACTTC.

This clone occurred a few times. The rearrangement uses TRBV4-2 and TRBJ2-7; the match to TRBD1 covers 8 bases. This CDR3 is 17 amino acids long. V lost 3 bases, J lost 3 bases, and 13 bases stayed unmatched. Germline V gene lookup returns CDR1 LGHNA and CDR2 YNFKEQ. CDR3 DNA sequence: TGTGCCAGCAGCCAGGACCTAGGACAGGGTGGAATCTACGAGCAGTACTTC. This gives the protein CASSQDLGQGGIYEQYF.

CDR3 loop: CASSLEVAGWPEQYF. The CDR3 DNA reads as TGTGCCAGCAGCTTAGAGGTAGCGGGATGGCCAGAGCAGTACTTC. The rearrangement joins TRBV7-2 to TRBJ2-7; 8 bases map to TRBD2. Germline CDR1 and CDR2: SGHTA and FQGNSA. The CDR3 runs to 15 residues. V lost 1 base and J lost 7; bases outside the gene matches: 9.

The chain uses TRBV9 and TRBJ2-1; D possibly corresponds to TRBD2 (5 bases). The V gene's germline CDR1 is SGDLS and CDR2 YYNGEE. Trimming pared 0 bases from V and 4 bases from J, leaving 14 bases between. The CDR3 totals 16 residues. The CDR3 reads CASSVATERIYNEQFF. The CDR3 DNA is TGTGCCAGCAGCGTAGCTACAGAGCGGATTTACAATGAGCAGTTCTTC. The full variable domain, rest sourced from reference TRBV9 and TRBJ2-1, is DSGVTQTPKHLITATGQRVTLRCSPRSGDLSVYWYQQSLDQGLQFLIQYYNGEERAKGNILERFSAQQFPDLHSELNLSSLELGDSALYFCASSVATERIYNEQFFGPGTRLTVL.

The chain employs TRBV7-2 and TRBJ2-1, with 12 bases matching TRBD1. CDR1 and CDR2 (germline): SGHTA, FQGNSA. V gave up 5 bases and J gave up 5 bases; unmatched junction bases: 4. The CDR3 extends over 15 amino acids. The CDR3 DNA reads TGTGCCAGCAGCCCGGGGACAGGGGGCAACAATGAGCAGTTCTTC. Protein sequence: CASSPGTGGNNEQFF.